Listed below are T cell receptor beta chains from one sample, sequenced in a study of blood T cell repertoires in COVID-19. Some clones are missing from TCRdb's copy, which holds only in-frame ones; the method was immunoSEQ multiplex PCR. The repertoire includes about 240,000 clones, roughly four fifths of them detected once, and approximately 13% sits in the top ten. The specimen was peripheral blood. The origin of the receptors is a woman aged 60-75 years with active or convalescent COVID-19. Each CDR3 is given without its conserved first and last residue. D genes are given only for firm matches.

>.|TRBV9|TRBJ2-3
ASSGQVYADTQY
>.|TRBV25-1|TRBJ2-5
ASSDRLKETQY
>TRBD2|TRBV6-6|TRBJ2-3
ASSTSGLGGDTQY
>.|TRBV30|TRBJ2-7
AWSVVSGYEQY
>TRBD1|TRBV7-2|TRBJ1-2
ASIRQGPNYGYT
>TRBD1|TRBV12-3/TRBV12-4|TRBJ1-2
ATTGGADWGYT
>TRBD1|TRBV27|TRBJ1-2
ASSPRTGPYGYT
>TRBD2|TRBV4-1|TRBJ2-7
ASSQHPAGGRAEQY
>TRBD1|TRBV5-1|TRBJ2-7
ASSRGQGYEQY
>.|TRBV19|TRBJ2-3
ASSLVVERTDTQY
>.|TRBV12-3/TRBV12-4|TRBJ2-7
ASSPSPFYEQY
>.|TRBV7-2|TRBJ2-6
ASSTQPSGANVLT
>TRBD1|TRBV2|TRBJ2-3
ASSRDSPTDTQY
>.|TRBV5-1|TRBJ1-2
ASSLGTSAGYT
>.|TRBV21-1|TRBJ2-4
ASSKSGRRGLCENIQY
>.|TRBV5-5|TRBJ2-6
ASSPPGLASGANVLT
>.|TRBV6-5|TRBJ2-2
ASSYRGADTGELF
>.|TRBV11-3|TRBJ2-1
ASSLGRGHYNEQF
>.|TRBV7-8|TRBJ1-1
ASSLRENTEAF
>.|TRBV28|TRBJ1-3
ASSLASAGNTIY
>TRBD1|TRBV7-9|TRBJ1-2
ASSSPGQIYGYT
>.|TRBV7-6|TRBJ1-3
ASSLDTHSGNTIY
>.|TRBV4-3|TRBJ1-3
ASSQAPLTGNTIY